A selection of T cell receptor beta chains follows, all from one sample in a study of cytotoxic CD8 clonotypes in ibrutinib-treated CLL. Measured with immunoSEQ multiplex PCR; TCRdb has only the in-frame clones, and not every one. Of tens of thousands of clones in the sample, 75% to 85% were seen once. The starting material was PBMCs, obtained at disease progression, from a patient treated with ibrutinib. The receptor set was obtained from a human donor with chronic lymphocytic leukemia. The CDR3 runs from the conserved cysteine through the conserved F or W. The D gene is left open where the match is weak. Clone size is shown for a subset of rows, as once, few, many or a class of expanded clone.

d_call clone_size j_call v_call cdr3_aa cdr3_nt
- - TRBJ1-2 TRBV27 CASSFLGSLYGYTF TGTGCCAGCAGTTTTTTGGGCAGCCTCTATGGCTACACCTTC
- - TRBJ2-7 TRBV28 CASSPGPYYEQYF TGTGCCAGCAGTCCGGGACCTTACTACGAGCAGTACTTC
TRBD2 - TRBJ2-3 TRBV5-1 CASSLAGTSGATDTQYF TGCGCCAGCAGCTTGGCCGGGACTAGCGGGGCCACAGATACGCAGTATTTT
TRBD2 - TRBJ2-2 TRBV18 CASSPISGLAGDVTGELFF TGTGCCAGCTCACCAATTTCAGGACTAGCGGGGGATGTCACCGGGGAGCTGTTTTTT
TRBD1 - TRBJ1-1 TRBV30 CAWGTGGVSEAFF TGTGCCTGGGGGACAGGGGGCGTATCTGAAGCTTTCTTT
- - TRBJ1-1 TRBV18 CASSTQGNTEAFF TGTGCCAGCTCAACCCAGGGGAACACTGAAGCTTTCTTT
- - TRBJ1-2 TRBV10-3 CAISDAGYGYTF TGTGCCATCAGTGACGCAGGATACGGCTACACCTTC
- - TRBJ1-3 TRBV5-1 CASSLDVWDPSSGNTIYF TGCGCCAGCAGCTTGGATGTTTGGGACCCCAGCTCTGGAAACACCATATATTTT
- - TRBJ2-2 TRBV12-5 CASRTTGELFF TGTGCTAGTCGGACCACCGGGGAGCTGTTTTTT
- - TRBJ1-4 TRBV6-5 CASSYVGNEKLFF TGTGCCAGCAGTTACGTGGGTAATGAAAAACTGTTTTTT
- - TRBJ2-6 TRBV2 CASTLGRWESNVLTF TGTGCCAGCACGTTGGGCCGGTGGGAATCCAACGTCCTGACTTTC
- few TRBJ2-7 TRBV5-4 CASSFPSSYEQYF TGTGCCAGCAGCTTTCCTAGCAGTTACGAGCAGTACTTC
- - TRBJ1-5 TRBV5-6 CASSFGVNQPQHF TGTGCCAGCAGCTTCGGGGTGAATCAGCCCCAGCATTTT
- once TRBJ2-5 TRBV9 CASSPDLGGQETQYF TGTGCCAGCAGCCCAGACCTCGGGGGTCAAGAGACCCAGTACTTC
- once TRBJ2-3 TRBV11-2 CASSLGVGLFLPTDTQYF TGTGCCAGCAGCTTAGGGGTGGGGCTCTTCCTACCCACAGATACGCAGTATTTT
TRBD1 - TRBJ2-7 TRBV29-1 CSVEDGDRGNEQYF TGCAGCGTTGAAGATGGGGACAGGGGGAACGAGCAGTACTTC
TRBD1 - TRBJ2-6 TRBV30 CAWTDRIYSGANVLTF TGTGCCTGGACGGACAGGATTTACTCTGGGGCCAACGTCCTGACTTTC
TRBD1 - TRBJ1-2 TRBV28 CASLTGGLYGYTF TGTGCCAGCCTGACAGGGGGACTGTATGGCTACACCTTC
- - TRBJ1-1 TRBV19 CASRGGVKNTEAFF TGTGCCAGTCGAGGGGGGGTAAAGAACACTGAAGCTTTCTTT
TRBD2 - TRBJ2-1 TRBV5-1 CASSLGSGSGSEQFF TGCGCCAGCAGCTTGGGGAGCGGGAGTGGTAGTGAGCAGTTCTTC
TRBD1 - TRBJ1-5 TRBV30 CAWSSGQGVQPQHF TGTGCCTGGAGTTCGGGACAGGGTGTTCAGCCCCAGCATTTT
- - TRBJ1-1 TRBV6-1 CASSEIPSQGEAFF TGTGCCAGCAGTGAAATCCCATCCCAAGGTGAAGCTTTCTTT
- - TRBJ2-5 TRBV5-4 CASSSGTPKETQYF TGTGCCAGCAGCTCCGGGACACCGAAAGAGACCCAGTACTTC
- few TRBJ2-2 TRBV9 CASSATGSFNTGELFF TGTGCCAGCAGCGCTACAGGGTCGTTCAACACCGGGGAGCTGTTTTTT
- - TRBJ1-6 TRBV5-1 CASSSGAVHNSPLHF TGCGCCAGCAGCTCGGGGGCAGTACATAATTCACCCCTCCACTTT
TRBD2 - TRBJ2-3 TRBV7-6 CASRTSATSDTQYF TGTGCCAGCAGGACTAGCGCAACCTCAGATACGCAGTATTTT
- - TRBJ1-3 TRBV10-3 CAISAVRGISGNTIYF TGTGCCATCAGTGCGGTCAGGGGTATTTCTGGAAACACCATATATTTT
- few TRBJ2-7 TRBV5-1 CASSLGSGQEQYF TGCGCCAGCAGCTTGGGAAGTGGACAGGAGCAGTACTTC
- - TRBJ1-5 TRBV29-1 CSVGSGRQNQPQHF TGCAGCGTTGGGTCAGGGCGCCAAAATCAGCCCCAGCATTTT
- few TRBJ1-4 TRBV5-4 CASSLQGGGNEKLFF TGTGCCAGCAGCTTACAGGGCGGGGGGAATGAAAAACTGTTTTTT
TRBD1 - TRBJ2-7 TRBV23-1 CASITGGRQQYF TGCGCCAGCATAACAGGGGGTCGGCAGCAGTACTTC
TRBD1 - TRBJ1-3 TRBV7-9 CASSPDRGRNTIYF TGTGCCAGCAGCCCCGACAGGGGGAGAAACACCATATATTTT
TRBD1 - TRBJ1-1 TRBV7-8 CASSKYTGEPEAFF TGTGCCAGCAGCAAGTACACAGGGGAACCTGAAGCTTTCTTT
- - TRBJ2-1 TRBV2 CASSDGQSFSSYNEQFF TGTGCCAGCAGTGACGGCCAAAGCTTTTCCTCCTACAATGAGCAGTTCTTC
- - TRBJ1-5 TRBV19 CASSLDYTPQHF TGTGCCAGTAGCTTGGACTATACGCCCCAGCATTTT
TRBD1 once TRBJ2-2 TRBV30 CAWGTGGFTGELFF TGTGCCTGGGGGACAGGGGGCTTCACCGGGGAGCTGTTTTTT
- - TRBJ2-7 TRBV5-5 CASSFHEQYF TGTGCCAGCAGCTTTCACGAGCAGTACTTC
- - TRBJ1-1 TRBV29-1 CSAGRQVTTEAFF TGCAGCGCCGGAAGACAGGTAACCACTGAAGCTTTCTTT
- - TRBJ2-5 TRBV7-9 CASSLQETQYF TGTGCCAGCAGCCTGCAAGAGACCCAGTACTTC
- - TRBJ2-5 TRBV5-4 CASSLAVARETQYF TGTGCCAGCAGCTTGGCAGTAGCGAGGGAGACCCAGTACTTC